One T cell receptor (beta chain) is described in this entry. No antigen is known for it. Using a FACSAria, the CD4+ and CD8+ T cells were sorted from the PBMCs. CDR3 length: 13 amino acids. The V gene lost 3 bases and the J gene lost 6 bases, with 12 bases spanning the gap. Germline V CDR1 and CDR2: SQVTM, ANQGSEA. This specimen comes from a study of CD8+ T cells in alopecia areata. Study-wide results and limits: Among the cells sequenced in scalp samples are also the resident alphabeta T cells of normal skin. Unlike in mice, where it was clearer, TCR sharing across patients was less clear, possibly HLA-related. The study found higher clonality in lesional than normal scalp, especially in alopecia totalis/universalis.

Once RNA had been extracted, it was reverse transcribed into cDNA to act as the sequencing template. Produced via immunoSEQ multiplex PCR; TCRdb's table is partial and in-frame only. The profile shows 150,000 to 200,000 clones, 50% to 65% of them singletons. The TCR originated in a human donor in good health. The sequenced sample consisted of CD4+ T cells sorted from blood. The rearrangement uses TRBV29-1 and TRBJ2-1, with no clear D. The CDR3, as DNA: TGCAGCGTTGACAAGGGTGGGTTCAATGAGCAGTTCTTC. It codes for CSVDKGGFNEQFF.